The clone carrying this T cell receptor (beta chain) showed up many times. This record comes from a study of CDR3 diversity in severe acne. The CDR3 length is 12 residues. V lost 7 bases to trimming and J lost 4 bases, with 13 bases between them. Germline CDR1 reads DFQATT; CDR2 reads SNEGSKA (reference sequence). TCRdb itself ran the PCR reads through MiXCR, one entry per CDR3 protein. Altogether roughly 100,000 distinct CDR3 sequences are present, roughly half being singletons, with the ten largest covering roughly 12%. V gene TRBV20-1 combines with J gene TRBJ1-1; unclear D gene. This receptor was identified in a male donor with acne. Input material: blood. Written as DNA, the CDR3 is TGCAGTGTCGCCATAATGGCCACTGAAGCTTTCTTT. The encoded protein is CSVAIMATEAFF.